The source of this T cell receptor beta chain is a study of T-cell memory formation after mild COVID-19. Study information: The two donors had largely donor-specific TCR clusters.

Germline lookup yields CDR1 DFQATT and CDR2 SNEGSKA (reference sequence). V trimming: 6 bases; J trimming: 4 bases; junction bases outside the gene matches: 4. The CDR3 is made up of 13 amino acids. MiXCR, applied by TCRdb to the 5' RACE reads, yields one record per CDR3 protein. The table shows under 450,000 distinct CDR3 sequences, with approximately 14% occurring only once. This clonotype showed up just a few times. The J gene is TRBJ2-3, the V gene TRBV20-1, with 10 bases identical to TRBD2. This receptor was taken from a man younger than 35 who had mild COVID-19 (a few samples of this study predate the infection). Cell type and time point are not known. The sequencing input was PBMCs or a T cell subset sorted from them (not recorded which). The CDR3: CSAVLAGADTQYF. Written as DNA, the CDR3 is TGCAGTGCCGTGCTAGCGGGGGCAGATACGCAGTATTTT.